This TCR beta chain stems from a study of blood T cell repertoires in COVID-19. Looking at the study overall: Sites in the United States, Italy and Spain provided acute and convalescent COVID-19 samples. The analysed material was cDNA or gDNA that came from T cells, B-cell-depleted T cells, or PBMCs.

Trimming took 5 bases from V and 4 from J; bases not matched to a gene: 10. Germline V gives CDR1 SEHNR, CDR2 FQNEAQ (reference sequence). This CDR3 spans 16 amino acids. Assay used: immunoSEQ multiplex PCR; TCRdb lists only in-frame clones, some missing. The sample carries around 65,000 clones, approximately 80% recorded once. This sequence originates from a man of 80 years or more with active COVID-19. Sequenced material: peripheral blood. The chain links TRBV7-9 to TRBJ1-1, with TRBD1 matching 10 bases. The CDR3 DNA sequence: TGTGCCAGCAGCCCACGGACAGGGGGTCGCTTCACTGAAGCTTTCTTT. The encoded protein is CASSPRTGGRFTEAFF.